The 24 T cell receptor beta chains below come from one sample, sequenced in a study of follicular helper T cells after annual influenza vaccination. Time point specified: 2015-2016 season, 7 days after influenza vaccination. Data came from immunoSEQ multiplex PCR; TCRdb stores just in-frame clones and leaves some out. This sample carries 8,000 to 13,000 clones, roughly 83% of them seen once, and the ten largest clones take about 0.4%. Material: CXCR5- memory CD4+ T cells sorted from blood, obtained 7 days after influenza vaccination. All receptors come from an adult who received the influenza vaccine.

V and J are TRBV5-6 and TRBJ2-2, with D maybe TRBD1 (5 bases). Germline CDR1 and CDR2: SGHDT and YYEEEE. V lost 3 bases to trimming and J lost 3 bases, with 9 bases between them. The CDR3 has 14 amino acids. In DNA, the CDR3 is TGTGCCAGCAGCTCCATACAGGACACCGGGGAGCTGTTTTTT. Translating it yields CASSSIQDTGELFF.

The rearrangement joins TRBV15 to TRBJ2-7; 8 positions match TRBD2. Trimming removed 0 bases from V and 2 bases from J; junction bases left unmatched: 6. The CDR3 is 16 amino acids. The germline V gene has CDR1 LNHNV and CDR2 YYDKDF (reference sequence). CDR3 in amino acids: CATSRDRVRGAYEQYF. The CDR3, as DNA: TGTGCCACCAGCAGAGATCGTGTGCGGGGGGCCTACGAGCAGTACTTC.

The CDR3 sequence is CASSLVASRYGYTF. CDR3 DNA: TGTGCCAGCAGTTTAGTGGCCAGTCGCTATGGCTACACCTTC. The V call is TRBV28, the J call TRBJ1-2; D unresolved. Germline V CDR1 and CDR2: MDHEN, SYDVKM. The germline V and J ends were trimmed by 2 bases and 4 bases, with 11 bases remaining between them. This CDR3 comprises 14 residues.

This clone came up a few times. The V gene is TRBV10-3, the J gene TRBJ1-6, with 7 bases matching TRBD1. Trimming cost V 7 bases and J 10 bases; bases outside gene matches: 10. Germline CDR1 reads ENHRY; CDR2 reads SYGVKD. CDR3 size: 14 residues. The CDR3 DNA reads TGTGCCATCACCAAGGGGGCCCAAGGCTCACCCCTCCACTTT. Residues: CAITKGAQGSPLHF.

This clone turned up a few times. V and J are TRBV7-9 and TRBJ1-2; D is ambiguous. The V end was cut by 1 base, the J end by 5 bases, with 5 bases between. CDR3 length: 12 residues. The germline V gene has CDR1 SEHNR and CDR2 FQNEAQ (reference sequence). CDR3 loop: CASSLEEYGYTF. CDR3 sequence (DNA): TGTGCCAGCAGCTTAGAGGAGTATGGCTACACCTTC.

The CDR3 sequence: CSVEGRDRGDTEAFF. The CDR3, as DNA: TGCAGCGTTGAAGGCCGGGACAGGGGGGACACTGAAGCTTTCTTT. The chain employs TRBV29-1 and TRBJ1-1; 11 bases are a match to TRBD1. Per germline, CDR1 SQVTM and CDR2 ANQGSEA. The junction had 4 bases not matched to a gene; V was cut back by 1 base and J by 3 bases. The CDR3 contains 15 residues.

This chain uses TRBV28 with TRBJ2-5; D remains ambiguous. V dropped 5 bases and J dropped 0 bases, with 7 bases sitting between them. Germline CDR1 reads MDHEN; CDR2 reads SYDVKM. The CDR3 has 13 amino acids. The CDR3 sequence: CASSVRNQETQYF. The CDR3 region has the DNA TGTGCCAGCAGTGTCCGCAACCAAGAGACCCAGTACTTC.

This sequence joins TRBV7-2 and TRBJ1-2; perhaps TRBD1 as D (5 bases). Trimming took 3 bases from V and 4 from J, leaving 9 bases between them. Germline CDR1 reads SGHTA; CDR2 reads FQGNSA. The CDR3 covers 13 residues. CDR3 DNA sequence: TGTGCCAGCAGCTTTTCAGGGATCTATGGCTACACCTTC. Protein: CASSFSGIYGYTF. The full variable domain, with the rest looked up from reference TRBV7-2 and TRBJ1-2, is GAGVSQSPSNKVTEKGKDVELRCDPISGHTALYWYRQSLGQGLEFLIYFQGNSAPDKSGLPSDRFSAERTGGSVSTLTIQRTQQEDSAVYLCASSFSGIYGYTFGSGTRLTVV.

This clone has only one observation. The chain has TRBV2 and TRBJ1-5; D gene unclear. This CDR3 has 14 amino acids. With 9 bases removed from V and 0 bases from J, the gap between germline ends came to 12 bases. Germline V gene data show CDR1 as SNHLY and CDR2 as FYNNEI. This CDR3 is CASLPTNSNQPQHF. The CDR3 DNA follows: TGTGCCAGTTTGCCTACGAATAGCAATCAGCCCCAGCATTTT.

V and J are TRBV11-2 and TRBJ2-7; D assignment may be TRBD1 or TRBD2 (5 bases each). Germline V lookup: CDR1 SGHAT, CDR2 FQNNGV. This CDR3 contains 12 residues. With 2 bases removed from V and 13 bases from J, the gap between germline ends came to 15 bases. The CDR3 here is CASSLYEGLGYF. In DNA form, the CDR3 reads TGTGCCAGCAGCTTATATGAGGGGTTGGGATACTTC.

The V gene is TRBV23-1, the J gene TRBJ2-4; 7 bases align to TRBD2. TRBV23-1 is sorted into the ORF group, with uncertain function. The CDR3 totals 15 residues. J gave up 1 base and V 0 bases, and 0 bases lay outside the gene matches. In DNA, the CDR3 is TGCGCCAGCAGTCAATCCGGGAGGGCCAAAAACATTCAGTACTTC. Translating gives CASSQSGRAKNIQYF.

J is TRBJ2-5 and V is TRBV15; D gene unclear. The CDR3 is 12 residues long. With 0 bases removed from V and 1 base from J, the gap between germline ends came to 0 bases. The germline gives CDR1 LNHNV, CDR2 YYDKDF (reference sequence). As DNA, the CDR3 is TGTGCCACCAGCAGAGACCAAGAGACCCAGTACTTC. Protein: CATSRDQETQYF.

The chain is built from TRBV28 and TRBJ2-7; 14 nucleotides match TRBD2. Germline loops: CDR1 MDHEN, CDR2 SYDVKM. This CDR3 is built from 19 residues. Trimming took 5 bases from V and 2 from J; bases not matched to a gene: 14. The CDR3 DNA sequence: TGTGCCAGCAGTCTCACCTACGGGACTAGCGGGGGTGACACCTACGAGCAGTACTTC. Amino acid sequence: CASSLTYGTSGGDTYEQYF.

In the case of this clone: Within the sample, other DNA sequences also encode this same CDR3. The rearrangement joins TRBV6-4 to TRBJ1-1, with TRBD1 matching 7 bases. This CDR3 has 13 residues. From germline, CDR1 is MRHNA and CDR2 SNTAGT. V shed 6 bases and J 1 base; nucleotides not matched to a gene: 2. The CDR3 nucleotides read TGTGCCAGCAGCGACAGGGAGAACACTGAAGCTTTCTTT. It translates to CASSDRENTEAFF.

The chain recombines TRBV7-6 with TRBJ2-5; D gene ambiguous. Germline values: CDR1 SGHVS, CDR2 FNYEAQ. The CDR3 runs to 15 residues. With 5 bases removed from V and 1 base from J, the gap between germline ends came to 14 bases. The CDR3 DNA sequence: TGTGCCAGCAGCCTAAAGAGGCAATCCCAAGAGACCCAGTACTTC. Translation gives CASSLKRQSQETQYF.

This sequence joins TRBV4-3 and TRBJ2-3; D is possibly TRBD2 (6 bases). CDR3 size: 18 residues. With 1 base removed from V and 3 bases from J, the gap between germline ends came to 20 bases. Germline CDR1 is LGHNA and CDR2 is YSLEER. This chain's CDR3 is CASSQVILGTGETDTQYF. Here the CDR3 DNA reads TGCGCCAGCAGCCAAGTTATTTTGGGGACGGGGGAAACAGATACGCAGTATTTT.

The V call is TRBV7-8, the J call TRBJ2-7; D is unresolved. Germline loops: CDR1 SGHVS, CDR2 FQNEAQ. The V and J ends lost 3 bases and 1 base respectively, with 10 bases between them. This CDR3 spans 14 amino acids. The CDR3 DNA reads as TGTGCCAGCAGCTTCGGGCCAACTTCCTACGAGCAGTACTTC. The encoded protein is CASSFGPTSYEQYF.

A few counts support this clone. In DNA, the CDR3 is TGTGCCAGCAGTGTTCACGGGAACACTGAAGCTTTCTTT. Encoded protein: CASSVHGNTEAFF. The chain recombines TRBV2 with TRBJ1-1; D is ambiguous. V shed 4 bases and J shed 1 base, with 7 bases lying between them. The CDR3 is 13 residues long. Looked up from germline, CDR1 is SNHLY and CDR2 is FYNNEI.

This chain links TRBV10-3 with TRBJ1-6; D unclear. This CDR3 is built from 13 residues. Trimming took off 6 bases at V and 8 bases at J, with 11 bases between the two ends. Germline CDR1 is ENHRY and CDR2 is SYGVKD. CDR3: CAIRDLQDSPLHF. The CDR3 coding sequence is TGTGCCATCAGGGACCTTCAGGATTCACCCCTCCACTTT.

The rearrangement uses TRBV7-2 and TRBJ2-2; TRBD2 matches at 8 bases. The ends lost 1 base at V and 7 bases at J; junction bases unmatched: 5. CDR1 and CDR2 from the germline V gene are SGHTA and FQGNSA. The CDR3 is 15 amino acids. This CDR3 reads CASSLDGTSVGELFF. As DNA, the CDR3 is TGTGCCAGCAGCTTAGATGGGACTAGTGTCGGGGAGCTGTTTTTT.

V is TRBV6-1 and J is TRBJ2-2, with a possible D match to TRBD2 (5 bases). The CDR3 is 14 residues long. Germline V gene sequence: CDR1 MNHNS, CDR2 SASEGT. V lost 6 bases to trimming and J lost 6 bases, with 14 bases between them. The CDR3 bases are TGTGCCAGCAGCCCCACTCTAGCTTCCGGGGAGCTGTTTTTT. The encoded protein is CASSPTLASGELFF.

CDR3 nucleotides: TGTGCCTGGAGTGTAGGAGGGCTTAGCGGTGAAAAACTGTTTTTT. This translates into CAWSVGGLSGEKLFF. The chain couples TRBV30 to TRBJ1-4, with D uncertain. V lost 0 bases to trimming and J lost 7 bases, with 15 bases between them. The CDR3 contains 15 residues. Germline V gene lookup returns CDR1 GTSNPN and CDR2 SVGIG (reference sequence).

The chain uses TRBV7-6 and TRBJ1-2, with a tentative D call TRBD1 (5 bases). The CDR3 sequence is 17 residues long. Germline V gene sequence: CDR1 SGHVS, CDR2 FNYEAQ. V gave up 4 bases and J gave up 6 bases, with 24 bases separating them. The CDR3 is CASSSQIYGRGWNGYTF. For the CDR3, the DNA is TGTGCCAGCAGCTCACAAATTTATGGGAGGGGATGGAATGGCTACACCTTC.

The chain employs TRBV12-5 and TRBJ1-1, with D possibly matching TRBD1 (5 bases). V was pared by 0 bases and J by 0 bases, with 17 bases between. Germline assignment: CDR1 LGHNT and CDR2 FRNRAP. The length of the CDR3 is 18 residues. This CDR3 is CASGLVRTVEGMNTEAFF. As DNA, the CDR3 is TGTGCTAGTGGTTTGGTAAGGACTGTGGAGGGGATGAACACTGAAGCTTTCTTT.